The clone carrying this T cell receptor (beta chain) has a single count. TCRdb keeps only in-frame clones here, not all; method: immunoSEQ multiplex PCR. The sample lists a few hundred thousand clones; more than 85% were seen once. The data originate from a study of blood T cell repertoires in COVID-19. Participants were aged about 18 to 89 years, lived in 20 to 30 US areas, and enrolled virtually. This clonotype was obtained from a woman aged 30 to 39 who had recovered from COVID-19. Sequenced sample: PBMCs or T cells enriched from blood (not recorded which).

The CDR3 DNA reads as TGTGCCAGCAGACCACCCCTGGACAGGGGGTCCGGGGCCAACGTCCTGACTTTC. It is translated as CASRPPLDRGSGANVLTF. The gene calls are TRBV28 and TRBJ2-6, with 10 bases fitting TRBD1. The CDR3 is made up of 18 amino acids. Germline lookup yields CDR1 MDHEN and CDR2 SYDVKM. With 6 bases clipped from V and 4 bases from J, the junction kept 12 bases outside the gene matches.